In this sample, the clone carrying this T cell receptor beta chain turned up once. Its antigen is not known. Germline CDR1 is MDHEN and CDR2 is SYDVKM. V was cut by 2 bases and J by 4 bases, with 20 bases left in between. The CDR3 sequence is 17 residues long. Measured with immunoSEQ multiplex PCR; TCRdb has only the in-frame clones, and not every one. The sample lists around 190,000 clones, roughly 77% occurring once. The data were obtained in a study of cytomegalovirus exposure and HLA in healthy donors. The study, taken as a whole, reports: It was around 160 TCR beta chains that were listed as cytomegalovirus-associated. Three CMV-associated chains were confirmed in vitro to be specific for CMV antigens.

The gene calls are TRBV28 and TRBJ1-2; D might be TRBD1 (5 bases). This TCR was sampled from a woman aged 25 to 39 in good health and CMV-seronegative. The source material was PBMCs. CDR3 loop: CASSLPRQLGAVYGYTF. In DNA form, the CDR3 reads TGTGCCAGCAGTTTACCCCGACAGTTAGGGGCCGTCTATGGCTACACCTTC.